The T cell receptor beta chain described here comes from a study of cytomegalovirus exposure and HLA in healthy donors. The germline V and J ends were trimmed by 6 bases and 4 bases, with 9 bases remaining between them. There are 13 residues in the CDR3. Germline values: CDR1 MNHNS, CDR2 SASEGT. The primer mix had 60 Vbeta and 13 Jbeta primers. The data were produced by immunoSEQ multiplex PCR, yet TCRdb's version contains in-frame clones alone and is incomplete. The sample has about 94,000 clones; over 65% are singletons. The J gene is TRBJ2-2, the V gene TRBV6-1, with D unclear. Sequencing used PBMCs. The source of this sequence is a man aged 25-40 years in good health and CMV-seronegative. The CDR3 reads CASSPKSTGELFF. In DNA form, the CDR3 reads TGTGCCAGCAGCCCGAAGAGCACCGGGGAGCTGTTTTTT.